What follows describes a single T cell receptor beta chain. What it binds is unknown. This specimen belongs to a study of T cell responses to AZD1222 COVID-19 vaccine. Study conclusions and caveats: Reports say nearly half of spike-specific TCRs go after unmutated variant regions. Sampling captured repertoires only after the peak T cell response. Donors were chiefly white British, with a greater number of females, and clonal diversity was perhaps underestimated.

The repertoire was sequenced with immunoSEQ multiplex PCR; TCRdb's copy has only in-frame clones and lacks some. This repertoire shows about 120,000 clones, about 95% found once; its top ten account for approximately 2.8%. CDR3 length: 14 amino acids. V gave up 2 bases and J gave up 2 bases, with 9 bases separating them. CDR1 and CDR2 (germline): LNHDA, SQIVND (reference sequence). This receptor was obtained from an adult who received the AZD1222 COVID-19 vaccine. The genes are TRBV19 and TRBJ1-2; no firm D call. Material: peripheral blood, obtained 28 days after the second AZD1222 dose. The CDR3 sequence is CASSIQTGNYGYTF. CDR3 DNA sequence: TGTGCCAGTAGTATACAGACGGGGAACTATGGCTACACCTTC. Filled out from reference TRBV19 and TRBJ1-2, the complete variable domain reads DGGITQSPKYLFRKEGQNVTLSCEQNLNHDAMYWYRQDPGQGLRLIYYSQIVNDFQKGDIAEGYSVSREKKESFPLTVTSAQKNPTAFYLCASSIQTGNYGYTFGSGTRLTVV.